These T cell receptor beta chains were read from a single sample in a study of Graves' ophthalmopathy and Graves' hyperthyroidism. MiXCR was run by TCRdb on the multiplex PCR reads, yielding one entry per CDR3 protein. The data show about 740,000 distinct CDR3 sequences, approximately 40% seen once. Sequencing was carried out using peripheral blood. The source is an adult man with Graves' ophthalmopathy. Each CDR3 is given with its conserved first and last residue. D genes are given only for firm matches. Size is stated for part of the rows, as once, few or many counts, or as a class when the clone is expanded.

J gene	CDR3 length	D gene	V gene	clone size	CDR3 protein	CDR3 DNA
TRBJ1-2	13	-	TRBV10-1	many	CASSEIDYYGYTF	TGCGCCAGCAGTGAGATTGACTACTATGGCTACACCTTC
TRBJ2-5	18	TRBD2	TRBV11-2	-	CASSLFPASGGVQETQYF	TGTGCCAGCAGCTTATTTCCGGCTAGCGGGGGGGTACAAGAGACCCAGTACTTC
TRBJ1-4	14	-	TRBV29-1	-	CSVFWGNTNEKLFF	TGCAGCGTTTTCTGGGGGAACACTAATGAAAAACTGTTTTTT
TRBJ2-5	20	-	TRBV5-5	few	CASSFPDSRSSVGTRETQYF	TGTGCCAGCAGCTTCCCCGACTCGCGGAGCTCGGTAGGAACGAGGGAGACCCAGTACTTC
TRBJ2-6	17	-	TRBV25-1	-	CASSPRTGSSGANVLTF	TGTGCCAGCTCACCCAGGACGGGAAGCTCTGGGGCCAACGTCCTGACTTTC
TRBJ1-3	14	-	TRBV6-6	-	CASKHATSGNTIYF	TGTGCCAGCAAACACGCGACCTCTGGAAACACCATATATTTT
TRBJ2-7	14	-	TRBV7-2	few	CASSLDNIPGEQYF	TGTGCCAGCAGCTTAGACAATATCCCTGGCGAGCAGTACTTC
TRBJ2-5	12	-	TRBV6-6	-	CASSSWGGTQYF	TGTGCCAGCAGTTCTTGGGGAGGGACCCAGTACTTC
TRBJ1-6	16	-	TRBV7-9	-	CASSSRGGVGNSPLHF	TGTGCCAGCAGCTCACGGGGGGGGGTGGGTAATTCACCCCTCCACTTT
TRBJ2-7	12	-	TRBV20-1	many	CSARDWSYEQYF	TGCAGTGCTAGAGATTGGTCCTACGAGCAGTACTTC
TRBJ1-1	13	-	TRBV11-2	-	CASMTTLNTEAFF	TGTGCCAGCATGACAACGCTGAACACTGAAGCTTTCTTT
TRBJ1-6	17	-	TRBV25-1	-	CASSFTNRWAVDSPLHF	TGTGCCAGCAGTTTCACGAACAGGTGGGCCGTGGATTCACCCCTCCACTTT
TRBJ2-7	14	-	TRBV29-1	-	CSTQGGTAPYEQYF	TGCAGCACACAGGGGGGGACAGCCCCCTACGAGCAGTACTTC
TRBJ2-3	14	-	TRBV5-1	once	CASSFVGEGDTQYF	TGCGCCAGCAGCTTCGTAGGGGAAGGGGATACGCAGTATTTT
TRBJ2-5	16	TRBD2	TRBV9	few	CASSVGRTSESGTQYF	TGTGCCAGCAGCGTAGGTCGGACTAGCGAGTCTGGGACCCAGTACTTC
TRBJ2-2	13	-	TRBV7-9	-	CASSLRASGELFF	TGTGCCAGCAGTTTACGTGCCTCCGGGGAGCTGTTTTTT
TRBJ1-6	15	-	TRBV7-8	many	CASTPRTDSYSPLHF	TGTGCCAGCACCCCCCGGACAGATTCCTATTCACCCCTCCACTTT
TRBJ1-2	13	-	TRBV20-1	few	CSATFTGNYGYTF	TGCAGTGCCACTTTTACAGGGAACTATGGCTACACCTTC
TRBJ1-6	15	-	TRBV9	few	CASSHGSSYNSPLHF	TGTGCCAGCAGCCACGGGAGCTCCTATAATTCACCCCTCCACTTT
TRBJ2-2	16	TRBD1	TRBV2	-	CASSAPGTENTGELFF	TGTGCCAGCAGTGCTCCCGGGACAGAGAACACCGGGGAGCTGTTTTTT
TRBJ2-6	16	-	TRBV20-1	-	CSARDPGSTGANVLTF	TGCAGTGCTAGAGATCCCGGGTCTACTGGGGCCAACGTCCTGACTTTC
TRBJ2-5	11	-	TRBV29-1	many	CSVGSRETQYF	TGCAGCGTTGGGTCGAGAGAGACCCAGTACTTC
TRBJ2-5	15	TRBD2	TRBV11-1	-	CASSSGTSIQETQYF	TGTGCCAGCAGCTCCGGGACTAGCATACAAGAGACCCAGTACTTC
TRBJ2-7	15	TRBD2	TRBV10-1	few	CASSERCLADYEQYF	TGCGCCAGCAGTGAGAGGTGTCTAGCGGATTACGAGCAGTACTTC
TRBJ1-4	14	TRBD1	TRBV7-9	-	CASSVAGQGGKLFF	TGTGCCAGCAGCGTCGCGGGACAGGGCGGAAAACTGTTTTTT
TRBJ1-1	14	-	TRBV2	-	CASRPLLMNTEAFF	TGTGCCAGCCGACCGTTACTTATGAACACTGAAGCTTTCTTT
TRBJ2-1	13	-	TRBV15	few	CATSRDVYNEQFF	TGTGCCACCAGCAGAGATGTGTACAATGAGCAGTTCTTC
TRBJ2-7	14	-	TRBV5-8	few	CASRQPGSSYEQYF	TGTGCCAGCAGGCAACCCGGGAGCTCCTACGAGCAGTACTTC
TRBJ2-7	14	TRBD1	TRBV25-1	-	CASRETGGPYEQYF	TGTGCCAGCAGGGAGACAGGGGGCCCCTACGAGCAGTACTTC
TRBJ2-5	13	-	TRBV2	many	CASSEGSQETQYF	TGTGCCAGCAGTGAGGGCAGCCAAGAGACCCAGTACTTC
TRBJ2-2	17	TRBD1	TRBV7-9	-	CASSFLIGTERLAELFF	TGTGCCAGCAGCTTCTTGATAGGGACAGAACGGCTCGCGGAGCTGTTTTTT
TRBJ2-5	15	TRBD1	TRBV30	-	CAWSMGQGVGETQYF	TGTGCCTGGTCGATGGGGCAGGGGGTCGGAGAGACCCAGTACTTC
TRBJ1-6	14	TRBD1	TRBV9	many	CASSPRTGRSPLHF	TGTGCCAGCAGCCCCAGGACAGGGCGATCACCCCTCCACTTT
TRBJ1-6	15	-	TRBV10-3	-	CAISESPGSGSPLHF	TGTGCCATCAGTGAGTCTCCAGGGAGCGGATCACCCCTCCACTTT
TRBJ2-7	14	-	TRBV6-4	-	CASSRGDRWYEQYF	TGTGCCAGCAGTCGAGGGGACCGCTGGTACGAGCAGTACTTC
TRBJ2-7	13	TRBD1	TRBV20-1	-	CSARTGNLHEQYF	TGCAGTGCTAGGACAGGGAATCTCCACGAGCAGTACTTC
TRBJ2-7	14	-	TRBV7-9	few	CASSLAGRVDEQYF	TGTGCCAGCAGCTTAGCGGGAAGGGTTGACGAGCAGTACTTC
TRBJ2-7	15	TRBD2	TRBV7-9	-	CASSETSGGGYEQYF	TGTGCCAGCAGTGAGACTAGCGGGGGGGGCTACGAGCAGTACTTC
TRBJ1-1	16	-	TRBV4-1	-	CASSQGMGGINTEAFF	TGCGCCAGCAGCCAAGGGATGGGCGGAATTAACACTGAAGCTTTCTTT
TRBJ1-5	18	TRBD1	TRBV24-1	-	CASSLKLPGQGIPQPQHF	TGTGCCAGCAGTTTGAAACTGCCGGGACAGGGGATACCTCAGCCCCAGCATTTT
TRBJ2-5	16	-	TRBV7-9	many	CASSQGNRVGQETQYF	TGTGCCAGCAGCCAAGGGAACAGGGTGGGCCAAGAGACCCAGTACTTC
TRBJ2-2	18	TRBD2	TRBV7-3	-	CASSPDLAGVRNTGELFF	TGCGCCAGCAGCCCCGACCTAGCGGGGGTGAGGAACACCGGGGAGCTGTTTTTT
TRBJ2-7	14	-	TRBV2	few	CASSPYKGEYEQYF	TGTGCCAGCTCACCATATAAAGGGGAATACGAGCAGTACTTC
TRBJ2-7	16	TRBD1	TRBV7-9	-	CASSPGTGSITYEQYF	TGTGCCAGCAGCCCCGGGACAGGAAGCATCACCTACGAGCAGTACTTC
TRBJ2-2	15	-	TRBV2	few	CASSQVGGDTGELFF	TGTGCCAGCTCCCAGGTGGGGGGAGACACCGGGGAGCTGTTTTTT
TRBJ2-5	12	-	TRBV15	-	CATPSGQETQYF	TGTGCCACCCCGAGCGGCCAAGAGACCCAGTACTTC
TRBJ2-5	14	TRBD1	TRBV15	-	CASSYVGQGVTQYF	TGTGCCAGCAGTTACGTGGGACAGGGGGTGACCCAGTACTTC
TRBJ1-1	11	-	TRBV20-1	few	CSARPDTLAFF	TGCAGTGCTAGACCGGACACTCTGGCTTTCTTT
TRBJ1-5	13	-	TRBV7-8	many	CASSLGVDQPQHF	TGTGCCAGCAGCTTAGGGGTAGATCAGCCCCAGCATTTT